Listed here are 10 T cell receptor beta chains from one sample, sequenced in a study of long-term antiretroviral therapy in people with HIV. Researchers report immunoSEQ v3.0 was run at survey level. The repertoire was sequenced with immunoSEQ multiplex PCR; TCRdb's copy has only in-frame clones and lacks some. The data show around 21,000 clones, roughly 89% seen once. This specimen consisted of unsorted PBMCs, obtained 2.1 years after starting antiretroviral therapy. The receptors derive from a man aged 18-30 years with HIV.

The chain combines TRBV11-3 with TRBJ2-1, with TRBD2 matching over 16 bases. In germline, CDR1 is SGHNT, CDR2 YENEEA. V shed 1 base, J shed 9 bases, and the junction held 15 bases outside the gene matches. The CDR3 extends over 20 amino acids. The CDR3, as DNA: TGTGCCAGCAGCTTAGGGCCTCCGGGACTAGCGGGAGGGCCCTTTGCTGAGCAGTTCTTC. Translating gives CASSLGPPGLAGGPFAEQFF.

J is TRBJ2-1 and V is TRBV9, with TRBD2 identical over 12 bases. Germline V gene data show CDR1 as SGDLS and CDR2 as YYNGEE. With 0 bases clipped from V and 10 bases from J, the junction kept 8 bases outside the gene matches. This CDR3 contains 16 residues. CDR3 coding DNA: TGTGCCAGCAGCGTAGAGCCGCTAGCGGGGGGGCGGGAGCAGTTCTTC. It translates to CASSVEPLAGGREQFF.

The chain is built from TRBV21-1 and TRBJ2-7. TRBV21-1 has pseudogene status. CDR3 length equals 17 residues. Here the CDR3 DNA reads TGTGCCAAGGACAAGAAAGAGTATCGTATCCTAGCCGGCGAGCAGTACTTC. This codes for CAKDKKEYRILAGEQYF.

This clone was counted once. The CDR3 bases are TGTGCCAGCAGCTCTAACCAGGGCCCTTATGGCTACACCTTC. It yields the protein CASSSNQGPYGYTF. This chain links TRBV6-5 with TRBJ1-2; perhaps TRBD1 as D (5 bases). The CDR3 runs to 14 residues. From germline, CDR1 is MNHEY and CDR2 SVGAGI. V lost 6 bases and J lost 5, with 16 bases in between.

The rearrangement joins TRBV7-8 to TRBJ1-6; no clear D gene. The CDR3 loop spans 18 amino acids. Germline V gives CDR1 SGHVS, CDR2 FQNEAQ. Trimming took off 5 bases at V and 7 bases at J, with 24 bases between the two ends. The CDR3 nucleotides are TGTGCCAGCAGCCCCAGTCGGGCCCTTACAATAGGCAATTCACCCCTCCACTTT. Amino acids: CASSPSRALTIGNSPLHF.

This rearrangement joins TRBV11-2 to TRBJ2-1, with D possibly matching TRBD2 (5 bases). The CDR3 contains 16 residues. Between the trimmed V and J ends, which lost 5 bases and 3 bases, there was a span of 17 bases. CDR1 and CDR2 from the germline V gene are SGHAT and FQNNGV. Here the CDR3 DNA reads TGTGCCAGCAGCCCCCGGTCGACCGGAGGCTACAATGAGCAGTTCTTC. Its protein product is CASSPRSTGGYNEQFF.

V and J are TRBV30 and TRBJ2-3; 7 bases are shared with TRBD1. The CDR3 is made up of 15 amino acids. Germline V gene data show CDR1 as GTSNPN and CDR2 as SVGIG (reference sequence). The ends lost 3 bases at V and 2 bases at J; junction bases unmatched: 8. CDR3 nucleotides: TGTGCCTGGAGGAGGGGACAGACCTACACAGATACGCAGTATTTT. This sequence encodes CAWRRGQTYTDTQYF.

J is TRBJ2-7 and V is TRBV11-2; D call uncertain. The CDR3 runs 13 residues. Germline CDR1 is SGHAT and CDR2 is FQNNGV. With 9 bases removed from V and 0 bases from J, the gap between germline ends came to 12 bases. The CDR3 loop reads CASHQWDSYEQYF. The CDR3 DNA reads as TGTGCCAGTCATCAGTGGGACTCCTACGAGCAGTACTTC. Variable domain in full (rest from reference TRBV11-2 and TRBJ2-7): EAGVAQSPRYKIIEKRQSVAFWCNPISGHATLYWYQQILGQGPKLLIQFQNNGVVDDSQLPKDRFSAERLKGVDSTLKIQPAKLEDSAVYLCASHQWDSYEQYFGPGTRLTVT.

The J gene is TRBJ1-2, the V gene TRBV28; D not certain. The V and J ends lost 4 bases and 5 bases respectively, with 11 bases between them. The germline gives CDR1 MDHEN, CDR2 SYDVKM. This CDR3 has 13 residues. Here the CDR3 DNA reads TGTGCCAGCAGTTCTTTAATGGGGTATGGCTACACCTTC. Its translation is CASSSLMGYGYTF.

The chain employs TRBV6-5 and TRBJ2-7; D gene uncertain. V was trimmed by 7 bases and J by 5 bases, leaving 9 bases between them. The CDR3 has 11 residues. Germline V gene sequence: CDR1 MNHEY, CDR2 SVGAGI. DNA for the CDR3: TGTGCCAGCACGGACGGGCACGAGCAGTACTTC. This gives the protein CASTDGHEQYF.